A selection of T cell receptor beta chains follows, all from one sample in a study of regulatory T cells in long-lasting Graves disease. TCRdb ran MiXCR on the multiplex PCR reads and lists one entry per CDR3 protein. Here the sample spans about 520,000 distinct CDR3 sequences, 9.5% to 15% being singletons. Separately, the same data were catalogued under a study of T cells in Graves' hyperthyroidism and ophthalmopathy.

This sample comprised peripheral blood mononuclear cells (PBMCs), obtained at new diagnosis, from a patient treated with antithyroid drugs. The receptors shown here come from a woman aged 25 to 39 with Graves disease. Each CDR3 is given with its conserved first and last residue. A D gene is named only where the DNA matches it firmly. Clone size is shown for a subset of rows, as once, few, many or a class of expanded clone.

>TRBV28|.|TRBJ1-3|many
TGTGCCAGCAGTTTATACGGGGTCTCAGGTGGAAACACCATATATTTT
CASSLYGVSGGNTIYF
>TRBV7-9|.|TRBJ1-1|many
TGTGCCAGCAGCACCCCCTCGGGGGGAAGCACTGAAGCTTTCTTT
CASSTPSGGSTEAFF
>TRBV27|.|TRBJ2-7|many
TGTGCCAGCAGTTCCCACCTGGGCAAGTTGGGCGAGCAGTACTTC
CASSSHLGKLGEQYF
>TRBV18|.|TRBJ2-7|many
TGTGCCAGCTCGACGGGCGTCGAGCAGTACTTC
CASSTGVEQYF
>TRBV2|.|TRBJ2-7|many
TGTGCCAGCAGGCTAGACAACTACGAGCAGTACTTC
CASRLDNYEQYF
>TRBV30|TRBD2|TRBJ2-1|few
TGTGCCTGGGGTCCCGGACTAGCGGGAGTTGGGAATGAGCAGTTCTTC
CAWGPGLAGVGNEQFF
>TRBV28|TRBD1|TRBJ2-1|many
TGTGCCAGCAGTTCCCCCGGGACAGGGGGCCACAATGAGCAGTTCTTC
CASSSPGTGGHNEQFF
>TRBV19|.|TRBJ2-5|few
TGTGCCAGTAGTATATCCAGGGCAGAGACCCAGTACTTC
CASSISRAETQYF
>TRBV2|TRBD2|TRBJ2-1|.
TGTGCCAGCAGTCGGACTAGCCCCATCGGGTTCTTC
CASSRTSPIGFF
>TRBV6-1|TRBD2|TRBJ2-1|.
TGTGCCAGCAGTGGCCGGGACAGGGGAACTAGCGGGAGGGCCTTGGATGAGCAGTTCTTC
CASSGRDRGTSGRALDEQFF
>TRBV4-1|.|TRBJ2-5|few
TGCGCCAGCAGCCAAGACCTCGGGCAGCACAGGGCCCAGTACTTC
CASSQDLGQHRAQYF
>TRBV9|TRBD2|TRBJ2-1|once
TGTGCCAGTGCTGCGGGCGGGAGCCATTACAATGAGCAGTTCTTC
CASAAGGSHYNEQFF
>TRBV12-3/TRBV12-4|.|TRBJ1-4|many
TGTGCCAGCAGTCCATTTATCAGTGATAATAATGAAAAACTGTTTTTT
CASSPFISDNNEKLFF
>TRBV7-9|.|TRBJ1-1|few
TGTGCCAGCAGCTTGGAGGATGAAGCTTTCTTT
CASSLEDEAFF
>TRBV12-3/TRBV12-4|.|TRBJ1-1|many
TGTGCCACCTCCCTGAGGGACAACACTGAAGCTTTCTTT
CATSLRDNTEAFF
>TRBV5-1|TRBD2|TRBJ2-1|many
TGCGCCAGCAGCTCGGGACTAGCGGGAGGGAGGAGCTCCTACAATGAGCAGTTCTTC
CASSSGLAGGRSSYNEQFF
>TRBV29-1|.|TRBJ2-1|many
TGCAGCGTAGCTGCAGGGGCCTACAATGAGCAGTTCTTC
CSVAAGAYNEQFF
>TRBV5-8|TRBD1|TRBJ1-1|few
TGTGCCAGCAGCCCGGGACAGCTACTGAACACTGAAGCTTTCTTT
CASSPGQLLNTEAFF
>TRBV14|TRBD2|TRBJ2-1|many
TGTGCCAGCAGGAAGGGACTAGCGGGAGGCCCCTACAATGAGCAGTTCTTC
CASRKGLAGGPYNEQFF
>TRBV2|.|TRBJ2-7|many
TGTGCCAGCAGCCAACGACAGGCGAGCTCCTACGAGCAGTACTTC
CASSQRQASSYEQYF
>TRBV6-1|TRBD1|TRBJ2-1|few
TGTGCCAGCAGCTTTTCTCAGGGGGCAAGATTAAATGAGCAGTTCTTC
CASSFSQGARLNEQFF
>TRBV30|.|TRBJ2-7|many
TGTGCCTTCCATCAAACCACCTACGAGCAGTACTTC
CAFHQTTYEQYF
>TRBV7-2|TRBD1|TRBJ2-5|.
TGTGCCAGCAGCTCCGGACAGGGTTGGATGGAGACCCAGTACTTC
CASSSGQGWMETQYF
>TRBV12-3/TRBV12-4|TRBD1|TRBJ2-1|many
TGTGCCAGCAGTTTAAATAACAGGGGGAATGAGCAGTTCTTC
CASSLNNRGNEQFF
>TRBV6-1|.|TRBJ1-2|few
TGTGCCAGCAGTGAAATACCGCTCTCAGCCGTTAACTATGGCTACACCTTC
CASSEIPLSAVNYGYTF
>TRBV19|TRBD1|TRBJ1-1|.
TGTGCCAGTAGTATCAGGGACAGGAACACTGAAGCTTTCTTT
CASSIRDRNTEAFF
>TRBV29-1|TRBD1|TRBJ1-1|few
TGCAGCGTGGGACAGCCGCGGTGGGGAGGCACTGAAGCTTTCTTT
CSVGQPRWGGTEAFF
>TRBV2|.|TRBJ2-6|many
TGTGCCAGCAGTCCTCGCAGGGCCTCTGGGGCCAACGTCCTGACTTTC
CASSPRRASGANVLTF
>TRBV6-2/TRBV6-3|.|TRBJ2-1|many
TGTGCCACCTCGAGCTACAATGAGCAGTTCTTC
CATSSYNEQFF
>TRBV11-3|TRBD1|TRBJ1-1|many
TGTGCCAGCAGCTTAGGTCCCCGACAGGGATTGAACACTGAAGCTTTCTTT
CASSLGPRQGLNTEAFF
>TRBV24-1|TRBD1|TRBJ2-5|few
TGTGCCACCAGTGGCCACGGGACAGGGCAAGAGACCCAGTACTTC
CATSGHGTGQETQYF
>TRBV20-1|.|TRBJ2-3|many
TGCAGTGCTAGAGATGCGCGATTAAGCACAGATACGCAGTATTTT
CSARDARLSTDTQYF
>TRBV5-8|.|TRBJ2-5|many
TGTGCCAACAGCTTGGAACAGTACGCGGAGACCCAGTACTTC
CANSLEQYAETQYF
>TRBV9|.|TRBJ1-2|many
TGTGCCAGCAGCCCTTATGAAAGGGCGCACTATGGCTACACCTTC
CASSPYERAHYGYTF
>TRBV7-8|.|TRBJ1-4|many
TGTGCCAGCAGCTTAGGGGGATTTAATGAAAAACTGTTTTTT
CASSLGGFNEKLFF
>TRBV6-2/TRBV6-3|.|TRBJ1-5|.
TGTGCCAGCAGTTATAGGGTCGTGAATCAGCCCCAGCATTTT
CASSYRVVNQPQHF
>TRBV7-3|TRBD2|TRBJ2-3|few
TGTGCCAGCAGCTCTAGCGGGAGTTGGACAGATACGCAGTATTTT
CASSSSGSWTDTQYF
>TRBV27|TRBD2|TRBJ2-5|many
TGTGCCAGCAGTCTGTTCTCCAGCGGGATCTCACAAGAGACCCAGTACTTC
CASSLFSSGISQETQYF
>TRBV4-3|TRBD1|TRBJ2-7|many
TGCGCCAGCAGCCCGACAGGGGACTACGAGCAGTACTTC
CASSPTGDYEQYF
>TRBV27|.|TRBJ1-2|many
TGTGCCAGCAGTCACCAACAGGGAGACTATGGCTACACCTTC
CASSHQQGDYGYTF
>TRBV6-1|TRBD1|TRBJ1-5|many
TGTGCCACCAGTCCCGCTACAGGGGGCGGACAGCCCCAGCATTTT
CATSPATGGGQPQHF
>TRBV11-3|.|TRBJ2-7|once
TGTGCCAGCAGCAACCACCGGGACCCTACCGAGCAGTACTTC
CASSNHRDPTEQYF